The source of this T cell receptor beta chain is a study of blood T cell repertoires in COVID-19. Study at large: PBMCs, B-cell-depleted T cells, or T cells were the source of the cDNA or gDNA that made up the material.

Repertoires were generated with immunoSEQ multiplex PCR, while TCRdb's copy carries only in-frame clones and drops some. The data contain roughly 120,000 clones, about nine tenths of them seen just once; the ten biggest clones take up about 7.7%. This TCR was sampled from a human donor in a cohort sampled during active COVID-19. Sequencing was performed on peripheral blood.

The CDR3: CASSPTSGRSTGELFF. CDR3 coding DNA: TGTGCCAGCAGTCCGACTAGCGGGAGGAGCACCGGGGAGCTGTTTTTT. The J gene is TRBJ2-2, the V gene TRBV3-1 (or the pseudogene TRBV3-2); the match to TRBD2 covers 13 bases. The CDR3 is 16 amino acids. Germline-derived CDR1 and CDR2 are LGHDT and YNNKEL (reference sequence). The V and J ends lost 6 bases and 4 bases, in that order; junction bases with no gene match: 5.